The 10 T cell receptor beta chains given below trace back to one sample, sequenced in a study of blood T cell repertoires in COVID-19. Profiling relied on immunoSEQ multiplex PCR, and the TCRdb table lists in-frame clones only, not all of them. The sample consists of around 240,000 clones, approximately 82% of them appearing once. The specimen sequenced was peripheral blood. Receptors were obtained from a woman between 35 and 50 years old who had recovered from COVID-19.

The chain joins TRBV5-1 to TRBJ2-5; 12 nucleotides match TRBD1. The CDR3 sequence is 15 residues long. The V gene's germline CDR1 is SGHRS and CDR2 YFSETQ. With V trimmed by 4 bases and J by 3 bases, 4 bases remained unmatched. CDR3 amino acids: CASSPGTGGEETQYF. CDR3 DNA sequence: TGCGCCAGCAGCCCCGGGACAGGGGGCGAAGAGACCCAGTACTTC.

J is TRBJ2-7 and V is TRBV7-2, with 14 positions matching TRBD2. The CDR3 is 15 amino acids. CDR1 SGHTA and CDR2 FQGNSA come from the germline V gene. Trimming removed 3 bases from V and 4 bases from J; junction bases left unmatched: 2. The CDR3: CASSLTSGGAYEQYF. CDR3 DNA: TGTGCCAGCAGCTTGACTAGCGGGGGGGCGTACGAGCAGTACTTC.

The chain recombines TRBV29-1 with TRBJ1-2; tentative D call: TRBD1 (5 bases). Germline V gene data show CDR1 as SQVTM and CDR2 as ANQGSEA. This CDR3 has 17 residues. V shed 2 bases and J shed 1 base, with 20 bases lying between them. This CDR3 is CSVESGVDRSNNYGYTF. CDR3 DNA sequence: TGCAGCGTTGAATCGGGGGTCGATCGCTCCAATAACTATGGCTACACCTTC.

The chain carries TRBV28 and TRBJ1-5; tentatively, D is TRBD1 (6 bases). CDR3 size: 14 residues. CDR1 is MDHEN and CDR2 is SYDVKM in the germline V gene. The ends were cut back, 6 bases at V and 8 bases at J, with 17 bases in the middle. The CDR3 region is CASRPTGIREPQHF. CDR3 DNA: TGTGCCAGCAGACCTACAGGGATTCGGGAGCCCCAGCATTTT. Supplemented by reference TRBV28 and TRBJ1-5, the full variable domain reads DVKVTQSSRYLVKRTGEKVFLECVQDMDHENMFWYRQDPGLGLRLIYFSYDVKMKEKGDIPEGYSVSREKKERFSLILESASTNQTSMYLCASRPTGIREPQHFGDGTRLSIL.

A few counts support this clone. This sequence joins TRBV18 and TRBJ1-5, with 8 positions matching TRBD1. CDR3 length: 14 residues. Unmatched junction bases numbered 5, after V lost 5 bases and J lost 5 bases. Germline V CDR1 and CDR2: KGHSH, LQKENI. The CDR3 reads CASSATGGDQPQHF. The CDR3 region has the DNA TGTGCCAGCTCAGCTACAGGGGGGGATCAGCCCCAGCATTTT.

This CDR3 is CASSQDPGGFDGYTF. In nucleotides, the CDR3 is TGCGCCAGCAGCCAAGATCCGGGGGGGTTCGATGGCTACACCTTC. The J gene is TRBJ1-2, the V gene TRBV4-3; possibly TRBD1 for D (5 bases). This CDR3 spans 15 amino acids. Trimming stripped 0 bases from V and 6 bases from J, with 14 bases between. Looked up from germline, CDR1 is LGHNA and CDR2 is YSLEER.

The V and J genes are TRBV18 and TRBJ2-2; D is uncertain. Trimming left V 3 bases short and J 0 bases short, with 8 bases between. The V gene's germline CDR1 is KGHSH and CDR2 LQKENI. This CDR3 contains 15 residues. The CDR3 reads CASSPREANTGELFF. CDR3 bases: TGTGCCAGCTCACCGCGCGAAGCGAACACCGGGGAGCTGTTTTTT. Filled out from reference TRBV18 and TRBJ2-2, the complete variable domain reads NAGVMQNPRHLVRRRGQEARLRCSPMKGHSHVYWYRQLPEEGLKFMVYLQKENIIDESGMPKERFSAEFPKEGPSILRIQQVVRGDSAAYFCASSPREANTGELFFGEGSRLTVL.

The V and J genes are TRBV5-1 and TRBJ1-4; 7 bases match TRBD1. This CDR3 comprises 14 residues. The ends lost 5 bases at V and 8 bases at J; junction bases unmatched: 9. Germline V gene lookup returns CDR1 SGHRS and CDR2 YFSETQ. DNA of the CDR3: TGCGCCAGCAGAACAGGGGAAGTATGGGAAAAACTGTTTTTT. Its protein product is CASRTGEVWEKLFF.

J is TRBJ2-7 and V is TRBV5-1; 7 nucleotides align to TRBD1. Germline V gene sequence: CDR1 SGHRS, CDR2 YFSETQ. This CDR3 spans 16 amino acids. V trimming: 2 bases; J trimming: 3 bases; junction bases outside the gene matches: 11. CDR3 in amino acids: CASSFNTGTVRYEQYF. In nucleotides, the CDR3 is TGCGCCAGCAGCTTCAACACCGGGACAGTCCGCTACGAGCAGTACTTC.

This CDR3 reads CASSIRQGAKSSGNTIYF. In DNA form, the CDR3 reads TGTGCCAGCAGCATAAGACAGGGGGCTAAATCGAGTGGAAACACCATATATTTT. The chain is built from TRBV7-9 and TRBJ1-3; 10 nucleotides agree with TRBD1. Germline-derived CDR1 and CDR2 are SEHNR and FQNEAQ (reference sequence). After removal of 5 bases from V and 3 bases from J, the junction contained 13 bases not matched to a gene. The CDR3 length is 18 residues.